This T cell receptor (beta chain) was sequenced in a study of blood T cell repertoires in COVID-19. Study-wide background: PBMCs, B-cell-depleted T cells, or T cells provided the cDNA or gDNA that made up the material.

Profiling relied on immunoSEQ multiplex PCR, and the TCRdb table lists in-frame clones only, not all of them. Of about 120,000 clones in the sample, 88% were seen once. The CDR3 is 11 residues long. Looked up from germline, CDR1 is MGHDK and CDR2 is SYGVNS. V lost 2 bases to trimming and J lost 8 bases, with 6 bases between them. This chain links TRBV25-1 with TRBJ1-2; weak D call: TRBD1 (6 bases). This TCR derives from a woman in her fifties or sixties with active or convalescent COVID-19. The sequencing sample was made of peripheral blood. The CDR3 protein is CASSEGGGYTF. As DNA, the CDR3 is TGTGCCAGCAGTGAAGGGGGCGGCTACACCTTC.